This T cell receptor beta chain stems from a study of technical replicates of blood from a handful of donors. This clone was observed once. V lost 4 bases and J lost 3, with 17 bases in between. Germline CDR1 is SGHNT and CDR2 is YYREEE (reference sequence). This CDR3 has 15 amino acids. Repertoires were generated with immunoSEQ multiplex PCR, while TCRdb's copy carries only in-frame clones and drops some. In the table there are approximately 69,000 clones, 75% to 90% of which are singletons. The origin of this receptor is a human donor in good health. Some clones in this sample may be carry-over from other donors' samples. Sequencing used PBMCs. This chain joins TRBV5-4 and TRBJ2-7; a weak D match, TRBD1 (6 bases). Here the CDR3 reads CASSPGQRPGYEQYF. CDR3 sequence (DNA): TGTGCCAGCAGCCCAGGACAGCGGCCGGGCTACGAGCAGTACTTC.